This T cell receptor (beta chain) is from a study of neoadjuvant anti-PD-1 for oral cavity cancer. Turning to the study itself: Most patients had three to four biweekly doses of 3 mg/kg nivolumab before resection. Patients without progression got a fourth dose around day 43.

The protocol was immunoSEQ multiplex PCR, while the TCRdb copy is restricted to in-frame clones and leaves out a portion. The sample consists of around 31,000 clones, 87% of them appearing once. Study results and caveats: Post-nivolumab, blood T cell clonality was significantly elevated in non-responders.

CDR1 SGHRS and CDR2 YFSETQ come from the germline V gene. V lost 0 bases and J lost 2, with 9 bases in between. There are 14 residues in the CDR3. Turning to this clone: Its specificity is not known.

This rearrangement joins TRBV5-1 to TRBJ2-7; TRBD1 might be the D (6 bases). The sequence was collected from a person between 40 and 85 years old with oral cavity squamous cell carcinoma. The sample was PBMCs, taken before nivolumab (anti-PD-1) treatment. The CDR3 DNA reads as TGCGCCAGCAGCTTGGGAGGACAGCCCTACGAGCAGTACTTC. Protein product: CASSLGGQPYEQYF.